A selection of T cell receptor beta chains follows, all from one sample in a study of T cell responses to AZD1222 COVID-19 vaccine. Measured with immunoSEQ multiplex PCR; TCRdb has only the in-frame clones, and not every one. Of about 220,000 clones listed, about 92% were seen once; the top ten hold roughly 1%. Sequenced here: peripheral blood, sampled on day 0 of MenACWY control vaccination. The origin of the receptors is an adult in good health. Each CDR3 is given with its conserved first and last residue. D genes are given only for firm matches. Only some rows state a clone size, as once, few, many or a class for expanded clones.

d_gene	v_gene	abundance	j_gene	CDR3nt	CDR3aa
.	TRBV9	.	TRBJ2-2	TGTGCCAGCAGCGCGGGGACCTACACCGGGGAGCTGTTTTTT	CASSAGTYTGELFF
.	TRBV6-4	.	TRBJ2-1	TGTGCCAGCAGTGACCAGGAGGGCCGGGGCAATGAGCAGTTCTTC	CASSDQEGRGNEQFF
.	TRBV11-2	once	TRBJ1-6	TGTGCCAGCAGCTTATCCAAGGGACACAATTCACCCCTCCACTTT	CASSLSKGHNSPLHF
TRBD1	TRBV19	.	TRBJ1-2	TGTGCCAGTAGTCGGACAGGTAGAAGCGACTATGGCTACACCTTC	CASSRTGRSDYGYTF
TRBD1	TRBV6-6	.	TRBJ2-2	TGTGCCAGCTCCGGCCTGACAGGGGTCGGCGGGGAGCTGTTTTTT	CASSGLTGVGGELFF
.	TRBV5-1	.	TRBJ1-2	TGCGCCAGCAGCTTGGGCCCTGCAGGGGAAGGCTACACCTTC	CASSLGPAGEGYTF
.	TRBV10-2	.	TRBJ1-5	TGCGCCAGCCGGGACGGGGATCAGCCCCAGCATTTT	CASRDGDQPQHF
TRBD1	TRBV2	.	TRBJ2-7	TGTGCCAGCAGGGATCCGGAGACAGGGGTTTACGAGCAGTACTTC	CASRDPETGVYEQYF
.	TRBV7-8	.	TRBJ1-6	TGTGCCAGCAGCTTAGTAACAGGGACTCGCTATAATTCACCCCTCCACTTT	CASSLVTGTRYNSPLHF
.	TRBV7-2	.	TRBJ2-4	TGTGCCAGCTCTACAGGAACGGCCAAAAACATTCAGTACTTC	CASSTGTAKNIQYF
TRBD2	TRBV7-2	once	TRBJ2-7	TGTGCCAGCAGCCCCTCCGGACTAGCCACCTACGAGCAGTACTTC	CASSPSGLATYEQYF
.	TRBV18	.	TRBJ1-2	TGTGCCAGCTCACCACCCGGGTCCCCCTATGGCTACACCTTC	CASSPPGSPYGYTF